This T cell receptor beta chain was captured by sequencing in a study of vaccination and CD4 T cells after COVID-19. To note about this clonotype: Antigen unknown.

An Oncomine TCR Beta short-read assay was used to sequence the DNA from cultured CD4+ T cells. A single record per CDR3 protein comes from TCRdb applying MiXCR to the PCR reads. The table records fewer than 25,000 distinct CDR3 sequences, approximately 40% of them present only once. Overall study results and limits: Post-vaccination, and not before, a median roughly 90% of reactive clones appeared in convalescent patients.

This CDR3 has 14 residues. Trimming pared 3 bases from V and 0 bases from J, leaving 9 bases between. The germline V gene has CDR1 ENHRY and CDR2 SYGVKD. Treatment reported: approximately nine-day PBMC culture with coronavirus spike peptide pools or control peptides (ViraFEST assay). Following culture for over 9 days, CD4+ T cells were isolated by negative selection. The specimen was CD4+ T cells from blood, cultured in vitro, collected before SARS-CoV-2 vaccination. The V and J genes are TRBV10-3 and TRBJ2-7; possible D gene TRBD2, 6 bases. The TCR was taken from a human donor who received a COVID-19 vaccine. The CDR3 coding sequence is TGTGCCATCAGTGATGACGGGAGCTCCTACGAGCAGTACTTC. Translated, it gives CAISDDGSSYEQYF.